This T cell receptor (beta chain) was found in a study of shared clonotypes between healthy human individuals. Study observations and caveats: Rarefaction demonstrated incomplete sorted-subset sequencing despite large depth.

Comment on this clone: Its antigen is as yet unknown.

Naive CD8 cells lacked CD45RO, underwent positive selection for CCR7 and left out terminally differentiated effector memory CD45RA+ cells. Each of the donors was a healthy adult who was HIV-negative and had not had a recent acute infection or vaccination. CDR1 SGHNT and CDR2 YYREEE come from the germline V gene (reference sequence). The CDR3 sequence is 15 residues long. The V gene end was trimmed by 2 bases and the J gene end by 1 base; junction bases not matched to a gene: 3. Deep-level settings were used for running the assay. Method: immunoSEQ multiplex PCR; TCRdb's copy keeps in-frame clones and lacks some. The top ten clones hold roughly 1.8% of a sample with 2 million to 2.5 million clones, just over 90% of them seen once.

This clonotype originated in a man between 18 and 29 years old in good health. Some clones in this sample may be carry-over from other donors' samples. This chain links TRBV5-4 with TRBJ2-1, with 7 nucleotides matching TRBD2. The source material was naive CD8+ T cells from PBMCs. The CDR3: CASSFPSGSYNEQFF. The CDR3 DNA reads TGTGCCAGCAGCTTCCCTAGCGGTTCCTACAATGAGCAGTTCTTC.